These 5 T cell receptor beta chains share one sample of origin, sequenced in a study of breast tumors, draining lymph nodes, adjacent tissues. Samples came from axillary lymph nodes draining the breast cancer. A single record per CDR3 protein comes from TCRdb applying MiXCR to the multiplex PCR reads. In the table there are nearly 200,000 distinct CDR3 sequences, around 29% of which are singletons. Sequences were obtained from axillary lymph node tissue. Receptors were obtained from a female donor with breast cancer. Some clones in this sample may be carry-over from other donors' samples.

This clonotype appeared many times. The gene calls are TRBV6-1 and TRBJ1-6, with 7 bases matching TRBD1. CDR1 is MNHNS and CDR2 is SASEGT in the germline V gene. V shed 5 bases and J 4 bases; nucleotides not matched to a gene: 5. The CDR3 runs to 15 residues. CDR3 DNA: TGTGCCAGCAGTCTCCTGGGACAGTATAATTCACCCCTCCACTTT. It specifies CASSLLGQYNSPLHF.

In its sample, this clonotype was seen many times. The chain has TRBV28 and TRBJ1-5; no clear D gene. This CDR3 has 14 amino acids. Trimming took off 3 bases at V and 0 bases at J, with 6 bases between the two ends. Germline V CDR1 and CDR2: MDHEN, SYDVKM. The CDR3 coding sequence is TGTGCCAGCAGTTTCGACATTAGCAATCAGCCCCAGCATTTT. As protein: CASSFDISNQPQHF.

The chain carries TRBV19 and TRBJ1-1; unclear D gene. Trimming stripped 2 bases from V and 1 base from J, with 14 bases between. This CDR3 comprises 16 residues. The germline CDR1 and CDR2 sequences are LNHDA and SQIVND (reference sequence). CDR3 DNA: TGTGCCAGTAGTATAACCTCCCCACCGGGGAACACTGAAGCTTTCTTT. Translation gives CASSITSPPGNTEAFF.

This clonotype has ten or more counts. The chain combines TRBV2 with TRBJ1-6; 11 positions agree with TRBD1. The V gene end was trimmed by 8 bases and the J gene end by 7 bases; junction bases not matched to a gene: 1. CDR1 and CDR2 (germline): SNHLY, FYNNEI. The CDR3 sequence is 13 residues long. The chain's CDR3 is CASRDRGNSPLHF. The CDR3 DNA sequence: TGTGCCAGCCGGGACAGGGGGAATTCACCCCTCCACTTT.

This clonotype was recorded at least ten times. This chain uses TRBV10-3 with TRBJ2-3; D is uncertain. The CDR3 has 16 amino acids. CDR1 is ENHRY and CDR2 is SYGVKD in the germline V gene. Trimming pared 0 bases from V and 0 bases from J, leaving 10 bases between. CDR3 sequence reads: CAISESRAESTDTQYF. As DNA, the CDR3 is TGTGCCATCAGTGAGTCTAGGGCCGAAAGCACAGATACGCAGTATTTT.